This paragraph covers one T cell receptor (beta chain) sequence. The data originate from a study of early T cells in non-severe SARS-CoV-2 infection. Between the trimmed V and J ends, which lost 3 bases and 8 bases, there was a span of 11 bases. The germline V gene has CDR1 MNHEY and CDR2 SMNVEV (reference sequence). The length of the CDR3 is 13 residues. Each CDR3 protein is one row after TCRdb ran MiXCR on the 5' RACE reads. This table holds 55,000 to 80,000 distinct CDR3 sequences, roughly 10% found once. This receptor was obtained from an adult who was a healthcare worker with PCR-confirmed SARS-CoV-2 infection or an uninfected control (not recorded which). The chain couples TRBV27 to TRBJ2-4; D is perhaps TRBD1 or TRBD2 (5 bases each). Sequenced: whole blood. The CDR3 nucleotides are TGTGCCAGCAGTTTGGGACCCAGGGACATTCAGTACTTC. Its protein is CASSLGPRDIQYF.